The T cell receptor beta chain under discussion was sequenced for a study of control samples from healthy donors and cancer patients. Trimming at V came to 4 bases and at J to 0 bases, leaving 1 base not matched to a gene. The CDR3 is made up of 14 amino acids. Germline-derived CDR1 and CDR2 are SNHLY and FYNNEI. Profiling relied on immunoSEQ multiplex PCR, and the TCRdb table lists in-frame clones only, not all of them. The data contain some 250,000 clones, around 80% of them singletons. This rearrangement joins TRBV2 to TRBJ2-3; 7 bases map to TRBD2. This TCR was recovered from a woman aged 60-75 years with lung cancer. Sequencing was performed on PBMCs. For the CDR3, the DNA is TGTGCCAGCAGTGGACTAGCTAGCACAGATACGCAGTATTTT. Translating it yields CASSGLASTDTQYF. The variable domain in full, completed from reference TRBV2 and TRBJ2-3, reads EPEVTQTPSHQVTQMGQEVILRCVPISNHLYFYWYRQILGQKVEFLVSFYNNEISEKSEIFDDQFSVERPDGSNFTLKIRSTKLEDSAMYFCASSGLASTDTQYFGPGTRLTVL.